The clone carrying this T cell receptor beta chain was detected a few times. Its antigen is not identified. The CDR3 has 17 amino acids. Trimming stripped 2 bases from V and 6 bases from J, with 23 bases between. Per the germline V gene, CDR1 is SGHDT and CDR2 is YYEEEE. The data stem from a study of response to subunit inactivated influenza vaccine. Findings and limits, study-wide: With each seasonal influenza vaccination, the authors suggested, few new T cells are recruited.

TCRdb redid the calling of the RT-PCR reads with MiXCR, one entry per CDR3 protein. The table has 300,000 to 350,000 distinct CDR3 sequences, around a fifth seen once. The source of this sequence is a man between 50 and 75 years old who received an inactivated influenza vaccine. J is TRBJ1-1 and V is TRBV5-6, with D unresolved. The sample in question was PBMCs from blood, obtained about 20 months after vaccination. DNA for the CDR3: TGTGCCAGCAGCTTACGCCGACCGAGGGCCCCTCGCGCTGAAGCTTTCTTT. Translated, it gives CASSLRRPRAPRAEAFF. Together with reference TRBV5-6 and TRBJ1-1, the CDR3 gives the full variable domain: DAGVTQSPTHLIKTRGQQVTLRCSPKSGHDTVSWYQQALGQGPQFIFQYYEEEERQRGNFPDRFSGHQFPNYSSELNVNALLLGDSALYLCASSLRRPRAPRAEAFFGQGTRLTVV.